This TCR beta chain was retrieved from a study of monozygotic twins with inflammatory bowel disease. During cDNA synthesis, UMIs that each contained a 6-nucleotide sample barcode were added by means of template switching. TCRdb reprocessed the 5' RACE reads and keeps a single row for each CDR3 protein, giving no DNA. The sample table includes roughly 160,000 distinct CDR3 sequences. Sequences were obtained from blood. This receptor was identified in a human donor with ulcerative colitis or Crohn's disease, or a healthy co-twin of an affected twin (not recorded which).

The CDR3: CASSRGLISGNTIYF. The chain carries TRBV5-8 and TRBJ1-3. Germline V gives CDR1 SGHTS, CDR2 YDEGEE. The CDR3 has 15 residues.